This paragraph reports one T cell receptor beta chain. Its antigen is currently not known. The sample holds no much larger clone one base away, and base qualities are not on file. From a lookup of the germline V gene, CDR1 and CDR2 are SGHDT and YYEEEE. V is reduced by 0 bases and J by 7 bases, leaving a spacing of 11 bases between them. From its cysteine to its phenylalanine, the CDR3 spans 13 amino acids. Only the CDR3 region is kept as DNA, spanning 39 bases read in frame from base 1. Positive magnetic bead selection on an AutoMACS was used to isolate CD4+ and CD8+ cells, with flow cytometry used to check purity. Initial screening for clonal expansions relied on flow cytometry with a TCR V beta antibody panel, after which sorted CD8+ fractions underwent TCRB deep sequencing for characterization. Isolation of peripheral blood mononuclear cells was done through Ficoll-Paque PLUS density gradient separation. Using Nucleospin Tissue or Tissue XS kits, DNA was extracted from CD4-enriched, CD8-enriched or PBMC samples, with quantification by a Qubit 2.0 fluorometer.

This record comes from a study of somatic mutations in cytotoxic T cells in rheumatoid arthritis (dated by TCRdb to 2017 to 2019). General notes on the study: Right after diagnosis and prior to the start of any treatment, more than 25 ml EDTA of peripheral blood was drawn from patients. Sorted V beta1+ cells also underwent TCRB sequencing, and some V beta antibody-stained T-cell populations were flow-sorted at nearly 100% purity on a FACSAria II or Sony SH800. TCRB deep sequencing was performed for roughly 69 rheumatoid arthritis patients and some 19 healthy controls. Median age was essentially the same in the patient group and the control group. In newly diagnosed rheumatoid arthritis without treatment, the study examined if expanded CD8+ T-cell clones harbor somatic mutations, relying on TCRB deep sequencing to characterize clonality. On the study overall, not on this receptor specifically: No adjustment for multiple comparisons was made for the slight TRBV07 underrepresentation in patients. The largest CD8+ clone made up more than 20% of CD8+ cells in about an eighth of the 65 patients, and blood and synovial fluid shared several identical CD8+ TCRB sequences. CD8+ T-cell clonality did not differ significantly between rheumatoid arthritis patients and age-matched healthy controls. An increase of CD8+ clonality with age was seen in patients (Spearman r ~ 0.46) but not in healthy controls. Viral specificity could not be ruled out by absence from virus-specific databases, and the antigen targets of the expanded CD8+ clones remained unknown.

Genomic DNA underwent TCRB CDR3 sequencing using the immunoSEQ assay. The authors' pipeline ran thus. Published virus-specific TCRB sequences were compared with patient CD8+ clones larger than 1%, and only a few matches were found. Nothing other than productive TCRB rearrangements was included in the analyses. A clone was defined by a unique TCRB CDR3 sequence, and clonality was computed as a productive clonality index based on Shannon entropy. To calculate repertoire overlap between two samples, the template counts of each clone were considered relative to each sample's total templates. V-gene usage from TCRB sequencing and V-gene usage measured by flow cytometry were correlated (Spearman r of about 0.62). Imported from immuneACCESS, the table was reduced by TCRdb to in-frame sequences with V and J called. These copies leave out some clones; in studies compared against another copy, an unresolved V gene accounts for under half, and the cause of the remainder is not known. The DNA was the basis for D and trimming; V, J and clone size are from that table. The sample yields roughly 15,000 clones; approximately 82% were counted once. The top ten constitute approximately 19% of the sample.

This TCR was sampled from an adult with rheumatoid arthritis. The material sequenced was CD8+ T cells sorted from blood. The receptor chain draws on TRBV5-6 and TRBJ2-7, with the D gene not clear enough to name. For the CDR3, the sequence is CASSLVLQMEQYF. The bases read TGTGCCAGCAGCTTGGTACTCCAGATGGAGCAGTACTTC.